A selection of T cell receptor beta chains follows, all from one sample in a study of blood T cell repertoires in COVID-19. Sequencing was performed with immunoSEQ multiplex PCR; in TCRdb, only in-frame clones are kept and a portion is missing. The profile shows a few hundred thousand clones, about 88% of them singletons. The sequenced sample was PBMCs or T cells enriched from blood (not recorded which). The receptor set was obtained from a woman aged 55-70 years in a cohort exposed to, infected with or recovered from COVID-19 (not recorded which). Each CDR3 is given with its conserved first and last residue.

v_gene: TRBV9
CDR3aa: CASSVSSGIYTQYF

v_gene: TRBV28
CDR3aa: CASSLGSLTKNIQYF

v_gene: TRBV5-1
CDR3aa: CASSLGQGDYGYTF

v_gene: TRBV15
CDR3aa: CATSRALNYGYTF

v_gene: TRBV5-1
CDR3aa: CASSLGAVGTNYGYTF

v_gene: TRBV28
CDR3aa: CASSKGGAGSPLHF

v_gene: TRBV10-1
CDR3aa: CASSDDTGGDEQYF

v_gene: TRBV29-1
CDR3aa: CSADRGHNEQFF

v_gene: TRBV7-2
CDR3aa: CASSTERETQYF

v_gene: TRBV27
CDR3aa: CASSRGLAGAISTDTQYF

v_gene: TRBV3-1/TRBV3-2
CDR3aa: CASSPQGRGGYTF

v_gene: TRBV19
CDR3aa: CASSIDLWALAKNIQYF

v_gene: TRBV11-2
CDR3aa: CASSLGLYRAPEQYF

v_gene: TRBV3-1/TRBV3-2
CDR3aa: CASSHPGTSGNTGELFF

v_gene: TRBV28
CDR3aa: CASSTYNEQFF

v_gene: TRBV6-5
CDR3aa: CASKWALQETQYF

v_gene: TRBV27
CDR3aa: CASSTSAGGSYNEQFF

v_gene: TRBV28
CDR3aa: CASSLGAGPSVETQYF

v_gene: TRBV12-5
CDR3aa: CASGLVPPGTEAFF

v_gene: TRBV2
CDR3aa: CASRRAGVGVDEQFF

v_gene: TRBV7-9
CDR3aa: CASSSREANTDTQYF

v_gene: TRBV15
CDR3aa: CATSRGDNSPLHF

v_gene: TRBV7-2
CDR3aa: CASSFRAGGYTF